This T cell receptor beta chain was retrieved from a study of cytomegalovirus exposure and HLA in healthy donors. CDR1 is SQVTM, CDR2 ANQGSEA, per germline. The CDR3 spans 10 residues. V was pared by 7 bases and J by 1 base, with 4 bases between. Turning to this clone: The sample contains more than one DNA sequence encoding this CDR3.

PCR amplification relied on 60 Vbeta primers (plus 13 Jbeta primers). Profiled with immunoSEQ multiplex PCR; TCRdb holds only in-frame clones, not every one. The profile shows 84,000 or so clones, 60% to 85% of them singletons. This receptor was identified in a boy between 5 and 17 years old in good health and CMV-seronegative. Sequenced input: PBMCs. The chain combines TRBV29-1 with TRBJ1-1, with unresolved D. The CDR3 sequence: CSAGNTEAFF. In DNA, the CDR3 is TGCAGCGCGGGGAACACTGAAGCTTTCTTT.